This passage covers 27 T cell receptor beta chains from one sample sequenced in a study of blood T cell repertoires in COVID-19. Some clones are missing from TCRdb's copy, which holds only in-frame ones; the method was immunoSEQ multiplex PCR. Here the sample spans 180,000 or so clones, around 86% being singletons. Sequencing input: peripheral blood. These receptors came from a man between 60 and 75 years old with acute or convalescent COVID-19.

This chain connects TRBV19 to TRBJ1-1, with 8 bases identical to TRBD1. The CDR3 consists of 14 residues. Looked up from germline, CDR1 is LNHDA and CDR2 is SQIVND (reference sequence). V shed 5 bases, J shed 2 bases, and the junction held 4 bases outside the gene matches. CDR3 region: CASSLQGGNTEAFF. The CDR3 bases are TGTGCCAGTAGTCTACAGGGGGGAAACACTGAAGCTTTCTTT.

The chain has TRBV6-5 and TRBJ1-1, with 7 bases fitting TRBD1. Germline V gene sequence: CDR1 MNHEY, CDR2 SVGAGI. Trimming took 6 bases from V and 4 from J; bases not matched to a gene: 11. The CDR3 loop spans 15 amino acids. The CDR3: CASSSSQGVSTEAFF. DNA of the CDR3: TGTGCCAGCAGCTCAAGTCAGGGGGTAAGCACTGAAGCTTTCTTT.

The rearrangement links TRBV11-2 to TRBJ1-2, with a weak D call TRBD1 (5 bases). Germline CDR1 reads SGHAT; CDR2 reads FQNNGV. Trimming removed 5 bases at V and 4 bases at J, with 23 bases between. The CDR3 spans 17 residues. The CDR3 sequence is CASSPPGLSLRGYGYTF. CDR3 bases: TGTGCCAGCAGCCCCCCGGGACTCTCACTAAGGGGCTATGGCTACACCTTC.

This sequence joins TRBV28 and TRBJ2-5, with 12 nucleotides matching TRBD2. The CDR3 is 17 amino acids. Per the germline V gene, CDR1 is MDHEN and CDR2 is SYDVKM. Trimming removed 5 bases from V and 1 base from J; junction bases left unmatched: 8. CDR3 sequence reads: CASSPPGLAGPQETQYF. The CDR3 coding sequence is TGTGCCAGCAGTCCCCCCGGACTAGCGGGGCCCCAAGAGACCCAGTACTTC.

In nucleotides, the CDR3 is TGCAGTGCTAGTAGAGGCAGTTCTACCCCCCTCCACTTT. Its translation: CSASRGSSTPLHF. The chain combines TRBV20-1 with TRBJ1-6; D is ambiguous. Germline V gene data show CDR1 as DFQATT and CDR2 as SNEGSKA (reference sequence). CDR3 length: 13 residues. The V and J ends lost 3 bases and 13 bases respectively, with 16 bases between them.

V is TRBV4-2 and J is TRBJ1-2; a weak D match, TRBD1 (6 bases). V lost 0 bases and J 3 bases, leaving 8 bases between the germline ends. The CDR3 consists of 14 residues. The germline CDR1 and CDR2 sequences are LGHNA and YNFKEQ. CDR3 coding DNA: TGTGCCAGCAGCCAAGATAGACAGGACTATGGCTACACCTTC. This gives the protein CASSQDRQDYGYTF.

This chain uses TRBV10-3 with TRBJ2-5; TRBD1 is a possible D gene (5 bases). Trimming pared 7 bases from V and 1 base from J, leaving 13 bases between. Germline V CDR1 and CDR2: ENHRY, SYGVKD. This CDR3 region has 14 residues. DNA for the CDR3: TGTGCCATCAAATCGGCCACAGGCCAAGAGACCCAGTACTTC. Translating it yields CAIKSATGQETQYF.

The chain is built from TRBV5-5 and TRBJ1-5; possible D gene TRBD1, 6 bases. This CDR3 is 16 amino acids long. The germline V gene encodes CDR1 SGHKS and CDR2 YYEKEE (reference sequence). The V and J ends lost 3 bases and 5 bases respectively, with 18 bases between them. The CDR3 nucleotides are TGTGCCAGCAGCTCAGACGGTAGGCAGGGGTATCAGCCCCAGCATTTT. This encodes CASSSDGRQGYQPQHF. Together with reference TRBV5-5 and TRBJ1-5, the CDR3 gives the full variable domain: DAGVTQSPTHLIKTRGQQVTLRCSPISGHKSVSWYQQVLGQGPQFIFQYYEKEERGRGNFPDRFSARQFPNYSSELNVNALLLGDSALYLCASSSDGRQGYQPQHFGDGTRLSIL.

The chain joins TRBV3-1 (or the pseudogene TRBV3-2) to TRBJ2-7; 10 bases fit TRBD2. The CDR3 loop spans 15 amino acids. V lost 4 bases and J lost 6; bases outside the gene matches: 9. The germline gives CDR1 LGHDT, CDR2 YNNKEL (reference sequence). The CDR3, as DNA: TGTGCCAGCAGCCTGAGCCCAGCGGGAGGGCCCGAGCAGTACTTC. This codes for CASSLSPAGGPEQYF.

The V and J genes are TRBV6-5 and TRBJ1-2, with 7 bases matching TRBD1. The V gene's germline CDR1 is MNHEY and CDR2 SVGAGI. The CDR3 consists of 13 residues. J gave up 8 bases and V 6 bases, and 9 bases lay outside the gene matches. The chain's CDR3 is CASSLSTGRGYTF. The CDR3 DNA is TGTGCCAGCAGCCTCTCGACAGGGAGGGGCTACACCTTC.

The rearrangement uses TRBV2 and TRBJ2-5, with D tentatively TRBD2 (5 bases). The V and J ends lost 7 bases and 7 bases respectively, with 16 bases between them. Looked up from germline, CDR1 is SNHLY and CDR2 is FYNNEI. This CDR3 has 13 residues. In DNA, the CDR3 is TGTGCCAGCACGGGTCAGGTTGAGGGGACCCAGTACTTC. Its translation is CASTGQVEGTQYF.

This clone was recorded only once. The chain combines TRBV7-2 with TRBJ2-7; unclear D gene. The V end was cut by 5 bases, the J end by 3 bases, with 17 bases between. Germline CDR1 is SGHTA and CDR2 is FQGNSA. CDR3 length: 15 residues. DNA of the CDR3: TGTGCCAGCAGCCCCCGCCGGAGAGAAGGCTACGAGCAGTACTTC. Its protein product is CASSPRRREGYEQYF.

The chain combines TRBV18 with TRBJ1-1; 9 bases fit TRBD1. With V trimmed by 5 bases and J by 3 bases, 7 bases remained unmatched. The CDR3 runs to 15 residues. CDR1 and CDR2 (germline): KGHSH, LQKENI. CDR3 nucleotide sequence: TGTGCCAGCTCATCGCGGGACAGGGTATACACTGAAGCTTTCTTT. Translating gives CASSSRDRVYTEAFF.

The chain employs TRBV19 and TRBJ1-5; D is possibly TRBD1 (6 bases). Germline lookup yields CDR1 LNHDA and CDR2 SQIVND (reference sequence). This CDR3 region has 16 residues. V was trimmed by 6 bases and J by 4 bases, leaving 19 bases between them. The CDR3 bases are TGTGCCAGTAGGGATGGACAGCCCTCGGGGAATCAGCCCCAGCATTTT. Amino acids: CASRDGQPSGNQPQHF.

This rearrangement joins TRBV6-5 to TRBJ1-3, with 7 nucleotides matching TRBD1. J gave up 0 bases and V 5 bases, and 4 bases lay outside the gene matches. This CDR3 comprises 15 residues. The germline CDR1 and CDR2 sequences are MNHEY and SVGAGI. The CDR3 loop reads CASSLQGNSGNTIYF. For the CDR3, the DNA is TGTGCCAGCAGTCTACAGGGGAACTCTGGAAACACCATATATTTT.

This chain links TRBV7-3 with TRBJ2-7; 7 nucleotides align to TRBD2. Trimming cost V 4 bases and J 3 bases; bases outside gene matches: 6. This CDR3 has 14 amino acids. Germline V gene sequence: CDR1 SGHTA, CDR2 FQGTGA. CDR3 loop: CASSSTGGSYEQYF. The CDR3 bases are TGTGCCAGCAGCTCCACGGGGGGAAGCTACGAGCAGTACTTC.

V gene TRBV10-3 combines with J gene TRBJ2-7; 12 bases are shared with TRBD2. The CDR3 is 16 residues long. Per the germline V gene, CDR1 is ENHRY and CDR2 is SYGVKD. The V and J ends lost 2 bases and 7 bases, in that order; junction bases with no gene match: 9. The CDR3 nucleotides read TGTGCCATCAGTGAGCCCGGACGGACTAGCGGGGCAGAGCAGTACTTC. This gives the protein CAISEPGRTSGAEQYF.

The chain carries TRBV19 and TRBJ1-2; the D is unclear. The ends were cut back, 6 bases at V and 3 bases at J, with 17 bases in the middle. The germline CDR1 and CDR2 sequences are LNHDA and SQIVND (reference sequence). The CDR3 covers 15 residues. This CDR3 reads CASSLAVRGHYGYTF. DNA for the CDR3: TGTGCCAGTAGCCTGGCGGTAAGAGGTCACTATGGCTACACCTTC.

The V and J genes are TRBV30 and TRBJ2-1; TRBD2 matches 9 bases. Losses at the gene ends were 3 bases for V and 5 bases for J; bases not matched to a gene: 5. The V gene's germline CDR1 is GTSNPN and CDR2 SVGIG (reference sequence). The CDR3 runs 14 residues. DNA for the CDR3: TGTGCCTGGAGGCTAGCGGGAAGGGACAATGAGCAGTTCTTC. This gives the protein CAWRLAGRDNEQFF.

J is TRBJ2-3 and V is TRBV18; perhaps TRBD2 as D (5 bases). CDR1 and CDR2 from the germline V gene are KGHSH and LQKENI. The CDR3 is made up of 17 amino acids. The germline V and J ends were trimmed by 1 base and 4 bases, with 18 bases remaining between them. CDR3 amino acids: CASSPRARSSGADTQYF. The CDR3 bases are TGTGCCAGCTCACCACGGGCCCGGAGTTCCGGGGCAGATACGCAGTATTTT. The full variable domain, rest sourced from reference TRBV18 and TRBJ2-3, is NAGVMQNPRHLVRRRGQEARLRCSPMKGHSHVYWYRQLPEEGLKFMVYLQKENIIDESGMPKERFSAEFPKEGPSILRIQQVVRGDSAAYFCASSPRARSSGADTQYFGPGTRLTVL.

The chain couples TRBV27 to TRBJ1-6; tentative D call: TRBD1 (5 bases). The germline gives CDR1 MNHEY, CDR2 SMNVEV (reference sequence). V lost 8 bases and J 6 bases, leaving 17 bases between the germline ends. The CDR3 sequence is 15 residues long. The CDR3 nucleotides read TGTGCCAGCCACGCAGGGCAGTCGATTAATTCACCCCTCCACTTT. It yields the protein CASHAGQSINSPLHF.

This chain links TRBV2 with TRBJ2-3, with 10 bases identical to TRBD2. The CDR3 length is 17 residues. Trimming removed 4 bases from V and 0 bases from J; junction bases left unmatched: 7. The V gene's germline CDR1 is SNHLY and CDR2 FYNNEI. The CDR3 DNA reads as TGTGCCAGCAGTGTACCGGGGACTAGCGATAGCACAGATACGCAGTATTTT. Its protein is CASSVPGTSDSTDTQYF.

V is TRBV2 and J is TRBJ1-2; D is uncertain. Germline V gene lookup returns CDR1 SNHLY and CDR2 FYNNEI. The CDR3 loop spans 12 amino acids. The V and J ends lost 7 bases and 0 bases respectively, with 6 bases between them. This CDR3 reads CASTQANYGYTF. CDR3 nucleotides: TGTGCCAGCACCCAGGCTAACTATGGCTACACCTTC.

This chain joins TRBV6-5 and TRBJ2-1; perhaps TRBD1 as D (6 bases). Germline lookup yields CDR1 MNHEY and CDR2 SVGAGI. Trimming stripped 0 bases from V and 2 bases from J, with 11 bases between. The CDR3 runs to 16 residues. For the CDR3, the DNA is TGTGCCAGCAGTTACTCTACAGGGACACCCTACAATGAGCAGTTCTTC. This translates into CASSYSTGTPYNEQFF.

The chain uses TRBV5-8 and TRBJ2-7, with no clear D. V shed 0 bases and J shed 2 bases, with 3 bases lying between them. Germline CDR1 reads SGHTS; CDR2 reads YDEGEE. The CDR3 is 12 residues long. CDR3 DNA sequence: TGTGCCAGCAGCTTGGGTACCTACGAGCAGTACTTC. This encodes CASSLGTYEQYF. The full variable domain, with the rest looked up from reference TRBV5-8 and TRBJ2-7, is EAGVTQSPTHLIKTRGQQATLRCSPISGHTSVYWYQQALGLGLQFLLWYDEGEERNRGNFPPRFSGRQFPNYSSELNVNALELEDSALYLCASSLGTYEQYFGPGTRLTVT.

This chain connects TRBV7-2 to TRBJ2-5; D may be TRBD2 (5 bases). V was pared by 1 base and J by 5 bases, with 11 bases between. CDR1 SGHTA and CDR2 FQGNSA come from the germline V gene. The CDR3 is 14 amino acids. This CDR3 is CASSLGTGGETQYF. DNA of the CDR3: TGTGCCAGCAGCTTAGGTACGGGCGGGGAGACCCAGTACTTC.

The CDR3 nucleotides are TGTGCCAGCTCACCAACGAGGGAGACCCAGTACTTC. Its protein product is CASSPTRETQYF. This chain links TRBV18 with TRBJ2-5; D remains ambiguous. The CDR3 loop spans 12 amino acids. V was pared by 2 bases and J by 5 bases, with 6 bases between. Germline CDR1 reads KGHSH; CDR2 reads LQKENI.